This T cell receptor (beta chain) is from a study of T cell responses to AZD1222 COVID-19 vaccine. Per the germline V gene, CDR1 is LGHDT and CDR2 is YNNKEL (reference sequence). The CDR3 is 16 residues long. Trimming cost V 3 bases and J 4 bases; bases outside gene matches: 4. Sequenced by immunoSEQ multiplex PCR; TCRdb stores in-frame clones only, minus some. The sample records tens of thousands of clones, 90% to 95% being singletons. The sequence derives from an adult who received the AZD1222 COVID-19 vaccine. The J gene is TRBJ2-1, the V gene TRBV3-1 (or the pseudogene TRBV3-2); 12 positions match TRBD2. The source was peripheral blood, collected 28 days after the second AZD1222 dose. Here the CDR3 DNA reads TGTGCCAGCAGCCATAGAACTAGCGGGGGGTACAATGAGCAGTTCTTC. Its translation is CASSHRTSGGYNEQFF.